These 32 T cell receptor beta chains were sequenced from one sample in a study of OX40 agonist ivuxolimab in advanced cancers. The repertoire was sequenced with immunoSEQ multiplex PCR; TCRdb's copy has only in-frame clones and lacks some. The profile covers 40,000 to 60,000 clones, with 79% appearing a single time and about 2.1% taken by the ten largest. The sample was CD4+ or CD8+ T cells sorted from blood, taken in a trial of the OX40 agonist ivuxolimab. These receptors were collected from an adult with an advanced solid tumor such as melanoma, head and neck, liver or kidney cancer.

The V call is TRBV29-1, the J call TRBJ2-5, with TRBD1 matching over 8 bases. V was pared by 6 bases and J by 2 bases, with 2 bases of the junction left unmatched. Germline-derived CDR1 and CDR2 are SQVTM and ANQGSEA. The CDR3 spans 12 residues. CDR3 loop: CSVDRDQETQYF. Here the CDR3 DNA reads TGCAGCGTGGACAGGGATCAAGAGACCCAGTACTTC.

This clone was observed a single time. The V gene is TRBV5-1, the J gene TRBJ1-2, with 8 bases lining up with TRBD1. With 3 bases clipped from V and 10 bases from J, the junction kept 8 bases outside the gene matches. Looked up from germline, CDR1 is SGHRS and CDR2 is YFSETQ. The CDR3 sequence is 13 residues long. The CDR3 region has the DNA TGCGCCAGCAGCTGGGGACAGGCGGGGGACTACACCTTC. Residues: CASSWGQAGDYTF.

The rearrangement joins TRBV4-3 to TRBJ1-1, with D hard to call. V lost 0 bases, J lost 11 bases, and 16 bases lay in between. Germline V gene data show CDR1 as LGHNA and CDR2 as YSLEER. The CDR3 is 14 residues long. The DNA of the CDR3 is TGCGCCAGCAGCCAAGATTTTGGAGAAACGCGGGCTTTCTTT. It encodes CASSQDFGETRAFF.

The chain couples TRBV5-4 to TRBJ1-2, with 7 positions matching TRBD1. CDR1 and CDR2 (germline): SGHNT, YYREEE (reference sequence). This CDR3 contains 14 residues. Unmatched junction bases numbered 4, after V lost 1 base and J lost 4 bases. DNA of the CDR3: TGTGCCAGCAGCTTGCCCAGGGGGAGCTATGGCTACACCTTC. Translating gives CASSLPRGSYGYTF.

This rearrangement joins TRBV28 to TRBJ1-1, with a possible D match to TRBD1 (5 bases). The CDR3 is 14 amino acids. Germline V lookup: CDR1 MDHEN, CDR2 SYDVKM. Trimming pared 2 bases from V and 1 base from J, leaving 8 bases between. DNA for the CDR3: TGTGCCAGCAGTTTACCAGGGCAGAACACTGAAGCTTTCTTT. It translates to CASSLPGQNTEAFF.

This clone occurred once. The chain carries TRBV6-5 and TRBJ1-2; 8 bases are a match to TRBD1. The CDR3 is 14 residues long. The J segment lost 6 bases and the V segment lost 6 bases, leaving 9 bases of the junction unmatched. Germline V gene data show CDR1 as MNHEY and CDR2 as SVGAGI. Here the CDR3 DNA reads TGTGCCAGCAGGATTCAGGGGGCGCGGGATGGCTACACCTTC. Translated, it gives CASRIQGARDGYTF.

This clone has a single count. The V gene is TRBV10-2, the J gene TRBJ2-7, with TRBD1 matching 9 bases. The trim removed 6 bases at V and 3 bases at J, leaving 6 bases unmatched. CDR1 and CDR2 from the germline V gene are WSHSY and SAAADI. The CDR3 spans 14 residues. CDR3 coding DNA: TGCGCCAGCAGGGAGGGGGGACAGGGCTACGAGCAGTACTTC. Translation: CASREGGQGYEQYF.

In DNA form, the CDR3 reads TGTGCCAGCAGCTTATGGACAGCAGTTAGCACAGATACGCAGTATTTT. It specifies CASSLWTAVSTDTQYF. The V and J genes are TRBV7-6 and TRBJ2-3; perhaps TRBD1 as D (6 bases). Deletions cut 2 bases from V and 0 bases from J, with 12 bases between. Germline CDR1 is SGHVS and CDR2 is FNYEAQ. The CDR3 totals 16 residues.

The chain combines TRBV28 with TRBJ2-6; 9 bases line up with TRBD1. After removal of 2 bases from V and 1 base from J, the junction contained 9 bases not matched to a gene. CDR3 length: 19 amino acids. The V gene's germline CDR1 is MDHEN and CDR2 SYDVKM. CDR3 sequence: CASSLGGQGWGSGANVLTF. In nucleotides, the CDR3 is TGTGCCAGCAGTTTAGGGGGACAGGGTTGGGGATCTGGGGCCAACGTCCTGACTTTC.

This chain links TRBV18 with TRBJ2-1; tentatively, D is TRBD1 (6 bases). The germline CDR1 and CDR2 sequences are KGHSH and LQKENI. The CDR3 extends over 13 amino acids. V was clipped by 2 bases and J by 7 bases, with 9 bases between them. The CDR3 nucleotides are TGTGCCAGCTCACCATACAGGGATAATGAGCAGTTCTTC. Its translation: CASSPYRDNEQFF.

V gene TRBV9 combines with J gene TRBJ2-7; the match to TRBD1 covers 8 bases. The CDR3 is made up of 15 amino acids. The germline CDR1 and CDR2 sequences are SGDLS and YYNGEE. V trimming: 4 bases; J trimming: 6 bases; junction bases outside the gene matches: 12. The CDR3 spells CASSPGQGDIREQYF. DNA for the CDR3: TGTGCCAGCAGCCCCGGACAGGGTGATATTCGCGAGCAGTACTTC.

The chain employs TRBV9 and TRBJ2-1; 10 nucleotides match TRBD2. Germline V gene data show CDR1 as SGDLS and CDR2 as YYNGEE. The length of the CDR3 is 15 residues. Trimming removed 3 bases from V and 7 bases from J; junction bases left unmatched: 7. CDR3 sequence (DNA): TGTGCCAGCAGCGCCGTCAGCGGGAGGGGAAATGAGCAGTTCTTC. It specifies CASSAVSGRGNEQFF.

As for this clone: A much larger clone differs from this one at a single base, so this may be a read error. Additional DNA sequences in this sample encode the identical CDR3. This rearrangement joins TRBV19 to TRBJ1-6, with 9 bases identical to TRBD1. Germline CDR1 LNHDA, CDR2 SQIVND (reference sequence). This CDR3 is built from 15 residues. The CDR3 DNA reads as TGCGCCAGTAGTATTGGGACAGGGAGTGGTTCACCCCTCCACTTT. It specifies CASSIGTGSGSPLHF.

The chain is built from TRBV30 and TRBJ2-2, with TRBD1 as a possible D gene (6 bases). The length of the CDR3 is 14 residues. The ends were cut back, 0 bases at V and 6 bases at J, with 11 bases in the middle. The germline gives CDR1 GTSNPN, CDR2 SVGIG (reference sequence). CDR3 sequence: CAWSVQGGAGELFF. The DNA for the CDR3 is TGTGCCTGGAGTGTACAGGGTGGAGCCGGGGAGCTGTTTTTT.

The CDR3 protein is CASSAGYTGELFF. For the CDR3, the DNA is TGTGCCAGCAGCGCAGGGTACACCGGGGAGCTGTTTTTT. The chain links TRBV9 to TRBJ2-2; tentatively, D is TRBD1 (5 bases). The germline V and J ends were trimmed by 3 bases and 3 bases, with 6 bases remaining between them. The CDR3 is made up of 13 amino acids. The germline V gene has CDR1 SGDLS and CDR2 YYNGEE.

The V gene is TRBV28, the J gene TRBJ1-2; D not certain. Germline-derived CDR1 and CDR2 are MDHEN and SYDVKM. CDR3 length equals 15 residues. Deletions cut 1 base from V and 6 bases from J, with 15 bases between. The CDR3 bases are TGTGCCAGCAGTTTATCTGAGGGTTTGATCGATGGCTACACCTTC. This encodes CASSLSEGLIDGYTF.

The V and J genes are TRBV30 and TRBJ1-6; possibly TRBD1 for D (5 bases). The CDR3 has 14 residues. The ends were cut back, 0 bases at V and 10 bases at J, with 13 bases in the middle. Germline V gene sequence: CDR1 GTSNPN, CDR2 SVGIG (reference sequence). In nucleotides, the CDR3 is TGTGCCTGGAGTGTGGGGGGGAGTGGGTCACCCCTCCACTTT. Its translation: CAWSVGGSGSPLHF.

The chain carries TRBV14 and TRBJ2-5; perhaps TRBD2 as D (6 bases). The V and J ends lost 3 bases and 5 bases respectively, with 16 bases between them. The CDR3 runs to 15 residues. The V gene's germline CDR1 is SGHDN and CDR2 FVKESK. CDR3 coding DNA: TGTGCCAGCAGCCAGGGTCCTAGCGTTCGGGAGACCCAGTACTTC. It specifies CASSQGPSVRETQYF. The full variable domain, rest sourced from reference TRBV14 and TRBJ2-5, is EAGVTQFPSHSVIEKGQTVTLRCDPISGHDNLYWYRRVMGKEIKFLLHFVKESKQDESGMPNNRFLAERTGGTYSTLKVQPAELEDSGVYFCASSQGPSVRETQYFGPGTRLLVL.

The chain combines TRBV5-4 with TRBJ1-5; D is undetermined. V gave up 1 base and J gave up 6 bases, with 11 bases separating them. This CDR3 spans 14 amino acids. Germline V lookup: CDR1 SGHNT, CDR2 YYREEE (reference sequence). CDR3 DNA: TGTGCCAGCAGCTTGTCGGGAAACGGTCAGCCCCAGCATTTT. It specifies CASSLSGNGQPQHF.

In its sample, this clone was seen once. The chain combines TRBV7-2 with TRBJ2-1; no definite D call. CDR1 and CDR2 (germline): SGHTA, FQGNSA. The CDR3 contains 14 residues. V was shortened by 2 bases and J by 2 bases, with 7 bases between the two germline ends. The CDR3 DNA reads TGTGCCAGCAGCTTACTGAGTGCCTACAATGAGCAGTTCTTC. This encodes CASSLLSAYNEQFF. The full variable domain, with the rest looked up from reference TRBV7-2 and TRBJ2-1, is GAGVSQSPSNKVTEKGKDVELRCDPISGHTALYWYRQSLGQGLEFLIYFQGNSAPDKSGLPSDRFSAERTGGSVSTLTIQRTQQEDSAVYLCASSLLSAYNEQFFGPGTRLTVL.

The chain uses TRBV15 and TRBJ1-2, with D hard to call. The V end was cut by 5 bases, the J end by 10 bases, with 17 bases between. There are 13 residues in the CDR3. Germline V gene data show CDR1 as LNHNV and CDR2 as YYDKDF (reference sequence). In nucleotides, the CDR3 is TGTGCCACCAGCCAGTTACACGGAGGAGACTACACCTTC. It codes for CATSQLHGGDYTF. Full variable domain (remainder filled in from reference TRBV15 and TRBJ1-2): DAMVIQNPRYQVTQFGKPVTLSCSQTLNHNVMYWYQQKSSQAPKLLFHYYDKDFNNEADTPDNFQSRRPNTSFCFLDIRSPGLGDTAMYLCATSQLHGGDYTFGSGTRLTVV.

This sequence joins TRBV2 and TRBJ1-3; possibly TRBD1 for D (5 bases). V lost 4 bases and J 0 bases, leaving 13 bases between the germline ends. The length of the CDR3 is 16 residues. The germline gives CDR1 SNHLY, CDR2 FYNNEI. The CDR3 bases are TGTGCCAGCAGTGGAGGGGACTCCGGCTCTGGAAACACCATATATTTT. Translating it yields CASSGGDSGSGNTIYF.

The V and J genes are TRBV6-1 and TRBJ1-4; D remains ambiguous. The V end was cut by 7 bases, the J end by 8 bases, with 14 bases between. Germline V CDR1 and CDR2: MNHNS, SASEGT. CDR3 size: 13 residues. The CDR3 nucleotides read TGTGCCAGCACCCAGAACGTCGGAGAAAAACTGTTTTTT. Translation: CASTQNVGEKLFF.

The chain uses TRBV19 and TRBJ2-3, with D possibly being TRBD2 (5 bases). The ends were cut back, 4 bases at V and 6 bases at J, with 20 bases in the middle. CDR1 is LNHDA and CDR2 is SQIVND in the germline V gene (reference sequence). The CDR3 spans 16 residues. The DNA for the CDR3 is TGTGCCAGTAGTAGTTTCGCGGGCCGTCATGTGGATACGCAGTATTTT. Translation: CASSSFAGRHVDTQYF.

This clone was detected only once. Here the CDR3 DNA reads TGTGCCAGCAGCTACTCTAGCGGGGGGGGAGGAGAGACCCAGTACTTC. Protein product: CASSYSSGGGGETQYF. The J gene is TRBJ2-5, the V gene TRBV11-2, with TRBD2 matching 12 bases. The CDR3 spans 16 residues. Germline assignment: CDR1 SGHAT and CDR2 FQNNGV. J was trimmed by 4 bases and V by 4 bases; bases with no gene match: 7. The full variable domain, completed using reference TRBV11-2 and TRBJ2-5, is EAGVAQSPRYKIIEKRQSVAFWCNPISGHATLYWYQQILGQGPKLLIQFQNNGVVDDSQLPKDRFSAERLKGVDSTLKIQPAKLEDSAVYLCASSYSSGGGGETQYFGPGTRLLVL.

The chain is built from TRBV6-1 and TRBJ1-2; 7 positions match TRBD1. Looked up from germline, CDR1 is MNHNS and CDR2 is SASEGT. Unmatched junction bases numbered 5, after V lost 6 bases and J lost 4 bases. CDR3 length equals 13 residues. DNA of the CDR3: TGTGCCAGCAGAAGGGACAGTCTCTATGGCTACACCTTC. Protein sequence: CASRRDSLYGYTF.

The chain links TRBV7-2 to TRBJ1-2; D is unresolved. Germline CDR1 reads SGHTA; CDR2 reads FQGNSA. V gave up 8 bases and J gave up 4 bases, with 14 bases separating them. The CDR3 length is 13 residues. The CDR3 bases are TGTGCCAGCTCCCCGTCTACGTCCTATGGCTACACCTTC. Protein sequence: CASSPSTSYGYTF.

The J gene is TRBJ1-1, the V gene TRBV11-2, with D unclear. Germline V CDR1 and CDR2: SGHAT, FQNNGV. The CDR3 runs to 14 residues. Trimming pared 4 bases from V and 5 bases from J, leaving 14 bases between. CDR3 in DNA: TGTGCCAGCAGCTCCCCACCCGAGGTGACTGAAGCTTTCTTT. It encodes CASSSPPEVTEAFF. The full variable domain, completed using reference TRBV11-2 and TRBJ1-1, is EAGVAQSPRYKIIEKRQSVAFWCNPISGHATLYWYQQILGQGPKLLIQFQNNGVVDDSQLPKDRFSAERLKGVDSTLKIQPAKLEDSAVYLCASSSPPEVTEAFFGQGTRLTVV.

CDR3 sequence reads: CASSLAQSTDTQYF. CDR3 sequence (DNA): TGTGCCAGCAGCTTGGCGCAGAGCACAGATACGCAGTATTTT. The chain joins TRBV7-2 to TRBJ2-3; D gene unclear. This CDR3 has 14 residues. V lost 3 bases and J lost 0, with 7 bases in between. From germline, CDR1 is SGHTA and CDR2 FQGNSA.

The chain is built from TRBV5-4 and TRBJ2-5; 12 bases match TRBD2. CDR1 is SGHNT, CDR2 YYREEE, per germline (reference sequence). V gave up 4 bases and J gave up 2 bases; unmatched junction bases: 6. CDR3 length: 16 residues. In DNA form, the CDR3 reads TGTGCCAGCAGCCGTCGACTAGCGGGGGCTCAAGAGACCCAGTACTTC. As protein: CASSRRLAGAQETQYF.

The chain carries TRBV29-1 and TRBJ2-1, with D perhaps matching TRBD2 (6 bases). This CDR3 contains 14 residues. V was shortened by 4 bases and J by 9 bases, with 19 bases between the two germline ends. Germline V lookup: CDR1 SQVTM, CDR2 ANQGSEA. CDR3 sequence reads: CSVGPVFSGGEQFF. DNA of the CDR3: TGCAGCGTTGGCCCCGTCTTTAGCGGTGGTGAGCAGTTCTTC.

This sequence joins TRBV5-6 and TRBJ2-7; the match to TRBD1 covers 7 bases. This CDR3 contains 14 residues. The junction had 6 bases not matched to a gene; V was cut back by 3 bases and J by 3 bases. The V gene's germline CDR1 is SGHDT and CDR2 YYEEEE. The CDR3 DNA sequence: TGTGCCAGCAGCTCCGGACAGGTCTTCTACGAGCAGTACTTC. Protein product: CASSSGQVFYEQYF.